Below are 23 T cell receptor beta chains sequenced from a single sample in a study of vaccination effects on CD4 cells after COVID-19. Method: immunoSEQ multiplex PCR; TCRdb's copy keeps in-frame clones and lacks some. The repertoire has around 40,000 clones, approximately 67% of them found once; the top ten carry around 4.4%. Cells that had been cultured for about 10 days were the source of isolated CD4+ T cells. These receptors' targets are unknown. The sequenced sample was CD4+ T cells from PBMCs cultured without peptide, obtained before COVID-19 vaccination. The receptors derive from a human donor who received a COVID-19 vaccine.

The rearrangement joins TRBV13 to TRBJ2-1; TRBD2 matches at 9 bases. Looked up from germline, CDR1 is PRHDT and CDR2 is FYEKMQ (reference sequence). With V trimmed by 5 bases and J by 7 bases, 9 bases remained unmatched. The CDR3 spans 15 residues. The CDR3 protein is CASSPSIAGENEQFF. Here the CDR3 DNA reads TGTGCCAGCAGCCCATCAATAGCGGGAGAAAATGAGCAGTTCTTC.

CDR3 bases: TGTGCCATCAGCGAACGACTAGCGCGAAGCTCCTACGAGCAGTACTTC. Protein sequence: CAISERLARSSYEQYF. V and J are TRBV10-3 and TRBJ2-7; 8 bases line up with TRBD2. V lost 6 bases to trimming and J lost 0 bases; unmatched junction nucleotides: 10. The germline V gene encodes CDR1 ENHRY and CDR2 SYGVKD. CDR3 length: 16 amino acids.

V is TRBV10-1 and J is TRBJ2-3; TRBD2 aligns across 7 bases. In germline, CDR1 is WNHNN, CDR2 SYGVQD (reference sequence). V lost 7 bases to trimming and J lost 2 bases; unmatched junction nucleotides: 6. CDR3 length: 14 residues. The CDR3 sequence: CASKPGGPTDTQYF. The CDR3 region has the DNA TGCGCCAGCAAACCGGGGGGTCCCACAGATACGCAGTATTTT.

This clone was observed a handful of times. This sequence joins TRBV7-8 and TRBJ1-5; D ambiguous. The CDR3 totals 14 residues. Trimming took off 3 bases at V and 1 base at J, with 7 bases between the two ends. Germline V gene data show CDR1 as SGHVS and CDR2 as FQNEAQ. CDR3 sequence: CASSLGRSNQPQHF. CDR3 in DNA: TGTGCCAGCAGCTTGGGCAGAAGCAATCAGCCCCAGCATTTT. The full variable domain, its missing parts supplied by reference TRBV7-8 and TRBJ1-5, is GAGVSQSPRYKVAKRGQDVALRCDPISGHVSLFWYQQALGQGPEFLTYFQNEAQLDKSGLPSDRFFAERPEGSVSTLKIQRTQQEDSAVYLCASSLGRSNQPQHFGDGTRLSIL.

V and J are TRBV2 and TRBJ1-5; D remains ambiguous. This CDR3 contains 10 residues. V was shortened by 8 bases and J by 6 bases, with 5 bases between the two germline ends. Germline V gives CDR1 SNHLY, CDR2 FYNNEI. The CDR3 is CASGTQPQHF. DNA of the CDR3: TGTGCCAGCGGTACTCAGCCCCAGCATTTT.

The chain combines TRBV27 with TRBJ2-7; 14 nucleotides match TRBD2. CDR3 length equals 22 residues. Germline CDR1 MNHEY, CDR2 SMNVEV (reference sequence). Trimming removed 4 bases from V and 6 bases from J; junction bases left unmatched: 26. In DNA, the CDR3 is TGTGCCAGCAGTTCTCCACCCCAGGGACTAGCGGGAGTATTGGGAGAAGCCTCCGAGCAGTACTTC. Amino acids: CASSSPPQGLAGVLGEASEQYF.

V usage is TRBV6-5 and J usage is TRBJ2-3; perhaps D is TRBD1 or TRBD2 (6 bases each). CDR1 and CDR2 (germline): MNHEY, SVGAGI. The ends were cut back, 0 bases at V and 3 bases at J, with 13 bases in the middle. The CDR3 runs 16 residues. This CDR3 reads CASSYSPGAGTDTQYF. As DNA, the CDR3 is TGTGCCAGCAGTTACTCCCCAGGGGCGGGAACAGATACGCAGTATTTT.

This clone was counted only a few times. The gene calls are TRBV4-1 and TRBJ2-1, with a possible D match to TRBD1 (5 bases). From germline, CDR1 is MGHRA and CDR2 YSYEKL. CDR3 size: 16 residues. Trimming cost V 0 bases and J 4 bases, with 13 bases left between them. CDR3 sequence reads: CASSQDGAGLYNEQFF. CDR3 in DNA: TGCGCCAGCAGCCAAGATGGGGCCGGGCTGTACAATGAGCAGTTCTTC.

The CDR3: CASSGGRGAYNSPLHF. CDR3 nucleotide sequence: TGTGCCAGCAGCGGAGGGAGGGGCGCATATAATTCACCCCTCCACTTT. The chain combines TRBV5-4 with TRBJ1-6; D perhaps matches TRBD1 (5 bases). This CDR3 has 16 amino acids. CDR1 is SGHNT and CDR2 is YYREEE in the germline V gene (reference sequence). V lost 4 bases, J lost 4 bases, and 15 bases lay in between.

The chain uses TRBV19 and TRBJ1-1; the match to TRBD1 covers 9 bases. The CDR3 is made up of 16 amino acids. V was clipped by 3 bases and J by 6 bases; unmatched bases: 11. In germline, CDR1 is LNHDA, CDR2 SQIVND (reference sequence). The CDR3: CASSMVLGQGIPEAFF. The CDR3 DNA reads as TGTGCCAGTAGTATGGTTCTGGGACAGGGTATCCCTGAAGCTTTCTTT.

Notes on this clone: The identical CDR3 is also encoded by other nucleotide sequences in the sample. The genes are TRBV3-1 (or the pseudogene TRBV3-2) and TRBJ2-7; D is undetermined. V gave up 0 bases and J gave up 0 bases, with 6 bases separating them. The CDR3 consists of 14 residues. Germline V gene sequence: CDR1 LGHDT, CDR2 YNNKEL (reference sequence). CDR3 amino acids: CASSQEGSSYEQYF. For the CDR3, the DNA is TGTGCCAGCAGCCAAGAGGGCTCCTCCTACGAGCAGTACTTC.

The rearrangement links TRBV2 to TRBJ2-2; D could derive from TRBD1 or TRBD2 (5 bases each). The CDR3 contains 14 residues. The V and J ends lost 3 bases and 9 bases respectively, with 14 bases between them. The germline CDR1 and CDR2 sequences are SNHLY and FYNNEI. The CDR3 DNA follows: TGTGCCAGCAGTGATTTGATGAGGGGTAGGGAGCTGTTTTTT. Its protein is CASSDLMRGRELFF.

The V and J genes are TRBV4-1 and TRBJ1-5; D unclear. The germline V and J ends were trimmed by 1 base and 0 bases, with 10 bases remaining between them. The CDR3 covers 16 residues. Looked up from germline, CDR1 is MGHRA and CDR2 is YSYEKL. CDR3 protein: CASSQAHLYSNQPQHF. The CDR3 nucleotides are TGCGCCAGCAGCCAAGCACACCTATATAGCAATCAGCCCCAGCATTTT.

In its sample, this clone was seen once. The V gene is TRBV19, the J gene TRBJ1-4; D is uncertain. This CDR3 has 13 amino acids. CDR1 and CDR2 (germline): LNHDA, SQIVND (reference sequence). Between the trimmed V and J ends, which lost 5 bases and 4 bases, there was a span of 8 bases. The CDR3 spells CASSGGLNEKLFF. In DNA, the CDR3 is TGTGCCAGTAGTGGCGGTCTTAATGAAAAACTGTTTTTT. The variable domain in full, completed from reference TRBV19 and TRBJ1-4, reads DGGITQSPKYLFRKEGQNVTLSCEQNLNHDAMYWYRQDPGQGLRLIYYSQIVNDFQKGDIAEGYSVSREKKESFPLTVTSAQKNPTAFYLCASSGGLNEKLFFGSGTQLSVL.

This clone has more than one count but fewer than ten. The chain links TRBV3-1 (or the pseudogene TRBV3-2) to TRBJ1-6; D gene ambiguous. Trimming took 2 bases from V and 5 from J, leaving 10 bases between them. The CDR3 length is 15 residues. Germline V gene data show CDR1 as LGHDT and CDR2 as YNNKEL (reference sequence). The CDR3 DNA follows: TGTGCCAGCAGCCAAAGTGGTTATGATAATTCACCCCTCCACTTT. It codes for CASSQSGYDNSPLHF.

This clone was seen a few times. J is TRBJ1-1 and V is TRBV6-4; 7 nucleotides align to TRBD1. The germline V gene has CDR1 MRHNA and CDR2 SNTAGT. The CDR3 loop spans 13 amino acids. Trimming cost V 11 bases and J 8 bases; bases outside gene matches: 14. The CDR3 sequence: CAGPSDRVGEAFF. The CDR3 coding sequence is TGTGCCGGACCATCTGACAGGGTAGGCGAAGCTTTCTTT.

The V gene is TRBV14, the J gene TRBJ2-2; D possibly corresponds to TRBD1 (6 bases). The germline CDR1 and CDR2 sequences are SGHDN and FVKESK. There are 17 residues in the CDR3. Trimming removed 4 bases from V and 0 bases from J, with 15 bases in between. For the CDR3, the DNA is TGTGCCAGCAGCCGTCCGGCGACAGGCCCGAACACCGGGGAGCTGTTTTTT. Encoded protein: CASSRPATGPNTGELFF.

This sequence joins TRBV11-2 and TRBJ2-5, with a tentative D call TRBD2 (6 bases). The CDR3 is 18 residues long. Trimming cost V 0 bases and J 1 base, with 18 bases left between them. The germline V gene encodes CDR1 SGHAT and CDR2 FQNNGV. The chain's CDR3 is CASSLDLLSGYSQETQYF. CDR3 nucleotides: TGTGCCAGCAGCTTAGATCTACTGAGCGGGTACTCCCAAGAGACCCAGTACTTC. Drawing the rest from reference TRBV11-2 and TRBJ2-5, the complete variable domain is EAGVAQSPRYKIIEKRQSVAFWCNPISGHATLYWYQQILGQGPKLLIQFQNNGVVDDSQLPKDRFSAERLKGVDSTLKIQPAKLEDSAVYLCASSLDLLSGYSQETQYFGPGTRLLVL.

This sequence joins TRBV5-1 and TRBJ2-5, with TRBD1 matching 12 bases. This CDR3 spans 15 amino acids. Germline CDR1 and CDR2: SGHRS and YFSETQ. V shed 4 bases, J shed 4 bases, and the junction held 5 bases outside the gene matches. This chain's CDR3 is CASSRRDRGLETQYF. The CDR3 DNA reads as TGCGCCAGCAGCCGCCGGGACAGGGGGCTAGAGACCCAGTACTTC.

The sample holds a few counts of this clone. The rearrangement joins TRBV6-5 to TRBJ2-3; maybe TRBD1 (5 bases). CDR1 is MNHEY, CDR2 SVGAGI, per germline. The V gene lost 0 bases and the J gene lost 0 bases, with 7 bases spanning the gap. The CDR3 length is 15 residues. The CDR3 region has the DNA TGTGCCAGCAGTTACTCAGGGGCCAGCACAGATACGCAGTATTTT. It translates to CASSYSGASTDTQYF.

This clone was seen a few times. This chain links TRBV5-1 with TRBJ2-7; 8 bases are shared with TRBD2. Trimming took 3 bases from V and 3 from J; bases not matched to a gene: 5. CDR1 and CDR2 (germline): SGHRS, YFSETQ. The length of the CDR3 is 14 residues. The CDR3 loop is CASSSASGLYEQYF. CDR3 sequence (DNA): TGCGCCAGCAGCTCAGCTAGCGGGCTCTACGAGCAGTACTTC. The full variable domain, rest sourced from reference TRBV5-1 and TRBJ2-7, is KAGVTQTPRYLIKTRGQQVTLSCSPISGHRSVSWYQQTPGQGLQFLFEYFSETQRNKGNFPGRFSGRQFSNSRSEMNVSTLELGDSALYLCASSSASGLYEQYFGPGTRLTVT.

The chain links TRBV6-5 to TRBJ2-3; D is possibly TRBD2 (5 bases). This CDR3 contains 15 residues. The V end was cut by 0 bases, the J end by 4 bases, with 11 bases between. CDR1 and CDR2 (germline): MNHEY, SVGAGI. The CDR3 spells CASSYSIGAADTQYF. The CDR3 DNA is TGTGCCAGCAGTTACTCGATAGGAGCGGCAGATACGCAGTATTTT.

The chain couples TRBV6-4 to TRBJ2-3; D call uncertain. Germline V gives CDR1 MRHNA, CDR2 SNTAGT. V lost 6 bases to trimming and J lost 9 bases, with 19 bases between them. The length of the CDR3 is 14 residues. The CDR3 loop reads CASSLVGPSDTQYF. CDR3 sequence (DNA): TGTGCCAGCAGCCTTGTCGGGCCCAGCGACACGCAGTATTTT.